This entry describes one T cell receptor (beta chain). This clonotype has only a few counts. Its antigen is unknown. Base qualities are not at hand, and no much larger clone is one base apart. The source of the sample is a study of early T cells in non-severe SARS-CoV-2 infection (dated by TCRdb to the early 2020s). Concerning the study at large: Bulk RNA from unsorted whole blood was used for TCR sequencing, so alpha and beta chains could not be paired.

Libraries were made using 5' RACE. The sequencer listed for this sample is NextSeq 500. Unique molecular identifiers were attached to individual cDNA molecules in the TCR library protocol so that sequencing error and PCR bias could be corrected. Both TCR alpha and beta chains were sequenced, and tight co-correlation was observed between alpha and beta sequence abundances in each sample. Per the authors' processing: Decombinator V4 was used to perform V gene, J gene and CDR3 annotation of TCR sequences. TCRs were defined as expanded if a significant change between any two time points was detected under a Poisson model with p below 0.0001. TCR abundances were normalised to the total number of TCRs sequenced per sample and expressed as counts per million. MAIT TCRs were defined by TRAV1-2 paired with TRAJ12, TRAJ20 or TRAJ33, and iNKT TCRs by TRAV10 paired with TRAJ18. VDJdb, accessed 1 November 2021, was searched for CMV, EBV and SARS-CoV-2 annotated TCRs, excluding TCRs annotated for multiple antigens. The public reads were reprocessed in TCRdb via fastp at Q25 and MiXCR, keeping in-frame beta chains. Rows with a matching CDR3 protein are joined into one entry that keeps the most common DNA and genes. The V and J calls reflect TCRdb's pipeline rather than the authors' work. The sample yields about 60,000 distinct CDR3 sequences; roughly 13% were counted once. Together, the top ten hold around 9.9% of the sample.

The germline V gene (reference sequence) provides CDR1 MNHEY and CDR2 SMNVEV. The CDR3 covers 13 residues, taking in both the cysteine and the phenylalanine. CDR3 DNA is the only sequence kept; it has 39 bases, read in frame from the first base. The V and J ends are trimmed by 2 bases and 2 bases, leaving 6 bases between them. The study was a case-control design nested within a healthcare worker cohort in London, UK, with weekly nasopharyngeal swab PCR tests and blood sampling. Healthcare workers were recruited between 23 and 31 March 2020, during the week of the UK lockdown, and were followed weekly for up to roughly 15 weeks. The investigation overall reported the following: Matching against VDJdb was skewed toward anti-spike CD8 responses, likely underestimated virus-specific expansions, and missed private and CD4 specificities.

The sequence links TRBV27 to TRBJ1-2; the D gene identity is not certain. Sequenced material: whole blood. The receptor was isolated from an adult who was a healthcare worker with PCR-confirmed SARS-CoV-2 infection or an uninfected control (not recorded which). The DNA is as follows: TGTGCCAGCAGTTTAACACCGAACTATGGCTACACCTTC. It is translated as CASSLTPNYGYTF.